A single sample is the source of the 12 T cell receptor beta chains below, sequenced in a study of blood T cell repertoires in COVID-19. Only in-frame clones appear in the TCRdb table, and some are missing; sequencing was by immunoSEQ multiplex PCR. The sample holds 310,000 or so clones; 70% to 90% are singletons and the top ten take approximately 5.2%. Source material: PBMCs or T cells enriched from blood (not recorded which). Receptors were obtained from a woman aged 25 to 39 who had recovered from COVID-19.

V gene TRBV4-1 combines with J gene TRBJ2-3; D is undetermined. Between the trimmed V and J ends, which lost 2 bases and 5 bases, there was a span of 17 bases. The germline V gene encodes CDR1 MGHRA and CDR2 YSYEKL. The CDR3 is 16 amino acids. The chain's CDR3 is CASSQIQPGPGDTQYF. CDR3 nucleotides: TGCGCCAGCAGCCAAATCCAGCCGGGTCCCGGAGATACGCAGTATTTT.

The CDR3 protein is CASRDRASSGNTIYF. CDR3 bases: TGTGCCAGCCGTGACAGGGCGTCCTCTGGAAACACCATATATTTT. The chain carries TRBV19 and TRBJ1-3, with 7 bases lining up with TRBD1. The CDR3 length is 15 residues. With V trimmed by 9 bases and J by 0 bases, 8 bases remained unmatched. Germline CDR1 is LNHDA and CDR2 is SQIVND (reference sequence).

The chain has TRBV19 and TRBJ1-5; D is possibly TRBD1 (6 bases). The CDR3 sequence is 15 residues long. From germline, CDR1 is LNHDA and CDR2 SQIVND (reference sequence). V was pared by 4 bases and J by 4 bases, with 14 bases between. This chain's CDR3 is CASSTDTQGNQPQHF. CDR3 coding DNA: TGTGCCAGTAGTACTGACACCCAGGGGAATCAGCCCCAGCATTTT.

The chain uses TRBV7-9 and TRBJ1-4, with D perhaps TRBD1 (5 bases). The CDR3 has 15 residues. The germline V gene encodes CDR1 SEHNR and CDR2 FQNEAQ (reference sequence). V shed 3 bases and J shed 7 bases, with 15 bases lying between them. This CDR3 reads CASSFATGHGEKLFF. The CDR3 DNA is TGTGCCAGCAGCTTCGCAACAGGTCATGGTGAAAAACTGTTTTTT.

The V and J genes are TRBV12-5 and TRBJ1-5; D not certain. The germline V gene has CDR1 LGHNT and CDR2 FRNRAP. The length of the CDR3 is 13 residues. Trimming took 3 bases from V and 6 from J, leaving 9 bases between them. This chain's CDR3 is CASGFLGGQPQHF. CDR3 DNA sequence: TGTGCTAGTGGTTTCCTAGGCGGTCAGCCCCAGCATTTT.

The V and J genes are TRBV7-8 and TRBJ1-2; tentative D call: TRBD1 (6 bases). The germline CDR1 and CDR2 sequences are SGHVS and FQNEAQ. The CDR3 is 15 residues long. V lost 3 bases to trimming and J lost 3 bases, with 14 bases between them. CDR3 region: CASSFPQGSDYGYTF. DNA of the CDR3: TGTGCCAGCAGCTTTCCCCAGGGGTCGGACTATGGCTACACCTTC.

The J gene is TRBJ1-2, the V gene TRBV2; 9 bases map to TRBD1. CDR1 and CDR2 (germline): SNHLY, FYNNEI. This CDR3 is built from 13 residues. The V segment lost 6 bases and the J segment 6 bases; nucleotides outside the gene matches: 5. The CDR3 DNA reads TGTGCCAGCAGCGAGACAGGGGGGGATGGCTACACCTTC. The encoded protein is CASSETGGDGYTF.

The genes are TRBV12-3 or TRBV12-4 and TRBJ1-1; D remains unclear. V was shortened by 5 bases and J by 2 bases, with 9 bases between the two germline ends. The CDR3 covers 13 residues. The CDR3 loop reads CASSSVYNTEAFF. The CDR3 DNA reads TGTGCCAGCAGTAGCGTTTATAACACTGAAGCTTTCTTT.

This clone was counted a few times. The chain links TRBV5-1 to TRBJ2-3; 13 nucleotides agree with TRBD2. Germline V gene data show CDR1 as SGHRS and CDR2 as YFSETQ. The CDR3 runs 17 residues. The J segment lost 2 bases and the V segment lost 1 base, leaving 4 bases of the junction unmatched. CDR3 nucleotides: TGCGCCAGCAGCTTGCCCACTAGCGGGGGGGACACAGATACGCAGTATTTT. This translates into CASSLPTSGGDTDTQYF. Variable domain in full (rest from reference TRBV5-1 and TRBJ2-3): KAGVTQTPRYLIKTRGQQVTLSCSPISGHRSVSWYQQTPGQGLQFLFEYFSETQRNKGNFPGRFSGRQFSNSRSEMNVSTLELGDSALYLCASSLPTSGGDTDTQYFGPGTRLTVL.

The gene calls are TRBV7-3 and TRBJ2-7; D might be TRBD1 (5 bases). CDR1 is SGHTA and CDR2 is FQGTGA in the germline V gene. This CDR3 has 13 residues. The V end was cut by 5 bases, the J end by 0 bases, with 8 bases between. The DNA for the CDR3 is TGTGCCAGCAGCGTTGGACACTCCTACGAGCAGTACTTC. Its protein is CASSVGHSYEQYF. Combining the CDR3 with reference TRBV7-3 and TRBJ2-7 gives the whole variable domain GAGVSQTPSNKVTEKGKYVELRCDPISGHTALYWYRQSLGQGPEFLIYFQGTGAADDSGLPNDRFFAVRPEGSVSTLKIQRTERGDSAVYLCASSVGHSYEQYFGPGTRLTVT.

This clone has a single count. The CDR3 reads CASGSGGNQPQHF. Written as DNA, the CDR3 is TGTGCCAGCGGATCCGGGGGCAATCAGCCCCAGCATTTT. The rearrangement uses TRBV27 and TRBJ1-5; D uncertain. This CDR3 is 13 amino acids long. The V end was cut by 8 bases, the J end by 2 bases, with 10 bases between. Germline CDR1 MNHEY, CDR2 SMNVEV (reference sequence).

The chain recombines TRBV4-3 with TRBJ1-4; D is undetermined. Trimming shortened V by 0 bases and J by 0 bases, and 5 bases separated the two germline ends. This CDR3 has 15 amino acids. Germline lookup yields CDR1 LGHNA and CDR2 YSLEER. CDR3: CASSQEGATNEKLFF. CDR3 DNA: TGCGCCAGCAGCCAAGAGGGAGCAACTAATGAAAAACTGTTTTTT.